Listed here is a single TCR beta chain. Losses at the gene ends were 4 bases for V and 2 bases for J; bases not matched to a gene: 2. Germline-derived CDR1 and CDR2 are SGDLS and YYNGEE. The CDR3 runs 15 residues. This specimen belongs to a study of cytomegalovirus exposure and HLA in healthy donors. A multiplex PCR was run with 60 Vbeta primers and 13 Jbeta primers. Authors' analysis steps: Later analysis identified 80 million to 85 million unique TCR beta chains, roughly 11 million shared. Only in-frame clones appear in the TCRdb table, and some are missing; sequencing was by immunoSEQ multiplex PCR. D and trimming come from the DNA, and the V and J calls and clone size come from that table. The sample consists of 160,000 or so clones, around 80% of them appearing once.

J is TRBJ2-3 and V is TRBV9, with 12 bases that match TRBD2. The sequence came from a man aged 35 to 55 in good health and CMV-seronegative. What was sequenced was PBMCs. CDR3 protein: CASSRLAGDTDTQYF. The CDR3 coding sequence is TGTGCCAGCAGCAGACTAGCGGGGGACACAGATACGCAGTATTTT.